This is a list of T cell receptor beta chains from one sample in a study of T-cell reconstitution after alpha-beta-depleted transplantation in children. One entry per CDR3 protein, called by TCRdb with MiXCR from the PCR reads. The sample includes about 240,000 distinct CDR3 sequences, roughly 23% of them seen just once. The sequenced sample was PBMCs, obtained before TCRalphabeta/CD19-depleted stem cell transplant. Every receptor here comes from a girl aged 2-10 years with Fanconi anemia, due to receive a stem cell transplant. Both conserved end residues are trimmed from each CDR3. Fields, in order: J gene, V gene, CDR3 protein.

j_gene: TRBJ2-1; v_gene: TRBV7-8; CDR3aa: ASSLGAQRVYNEQF
j_gene: TRBJ2-7; v_gene: TRBV20-1; CDR3aa: SAKRQGGNEQY
j_gene: TRBJ2-3; v_gene: TRBV5-8; CDR3aa: ASTGLGTDTQY
j_gene: TRBJ2-3; v_gene: TRBV5-1; CDR3aa: ASSRPTDTQY
j_gene: TRBJ2-5; v_gene: TRBV7-2; CDR3aa: ASSSGLAGVETQY
j_gene: TRBJ1-2; v_gene: TRBV28; CDR3aa: ASRKKAGHPYGYT
j_gene: TRBJ1-1; v_gene: TRBV6-5; CDR3aa: ASSYSTGGTEAF
j_gene: TRBJ2-1; v_gene: TRBV7-9; CDR3aa: ASSLARLPSYNEQF
j_gene: TRBJ2-5; v_gene: TRBV5-1; CDR3aa: ASSLGASGGETQY
j_gene: TRBJ2-7; v_gene: TRBV12-3/TRBV12-4; CDR3aa: ASRGLGYEQY
j_gene: TRBJ1-1; v_gene: TRBV12-3/TRBV12-4; CDR3aa: ASSFGTGFPEAF
j_gene: TRBJ2-1; v_gene: TRBV20-1; CDR3aa: SASGWPSYNEQF
j_gene: TRBJ1-1; v_gene: TRBV25-1; CDR3aa: AAQGMYTEAF
j_gene: TRBJ2-3; v_gene: TRBV20-1; CDR3aa: SARKGTRTDTQY
j_gene: TRBJ1-2; v_gene: TRBV19; CDR3aa: ASSISGSGYT
j_gene: TRBJ1-5; v_gene: TRBV6-5; CDR3aa: ASSYGWGQPQH
j_gene: TRBJ2-1; v_gene: TRBV7-3; CDR3aa: ASSFRGSSNEQF
j_gene: TRBJ2-7; v_gene: TRBV30; CDR3aa: AWRGTYEQY